The 23 T cell receptor beta chains below come from one sample, sequenced in a study of T cell repertoires in cytomegalovirus infection (dated by TCRdb to the late 2010s). For these TCRs, the target antigens are not known. The treatment or condition tag for this specimen amounts to: in vitro stimulation with specific CMV peptide epitopes to enrich CMV-specific T cells. The run used an Illumina HiSeq 1500. Using fastp trimming at Q25 and MiXCR clonotype assembly, TCRdb reanalyzed the public sequencing data and kept in-frame beta chains. For every CDR3 protein sequence, its rows merge into one entry that carries the most common genes and DNA. This sample has roughly 800,000 distinct CDR3 sequences in its table, and 25% to 30% of those were observed once. The leading ten clones occupy under 15% of the sample. Here the sequenced sample was cultured CD8+ T cells from PBMCs, taken from culture after CMV antigen stimulation. These receptors were collected from a human donor in good health (CMV status not recorded). Some clones in this sample may be carry-over from other donors' samples.

The rearrangement joins TRBV19 to TRBJ2-1, with 9 bases lining up with TRBD1. CDR3 length: 12 amino acids. Germline CDR1 is LNHDA and CDR2 is SQIVND (reference sequence). With V trimmed by 5 bases and J by 12 bases, 5 bases remained unmatched. The CDR3 nucleotides read TGTGCCAGTAGTTCTCCGGGACAGGGGCAGTTCTTC. This sequence encodes CASSSPGQGQFF. Variable domain in full (rest from reference TRBV19 and TRBJ2-1): DGGITQSPKYLFRKEGQNVTLSCEQNLNHDAMYWYRQDPGQGLRLIYYSQIVNDFQKGDIAEGYSVSREKKESFPLTVTSAQKNPTAFYLCASSSPGQGQFFGPGTRLTVL.

The chain joins TRBV18 to TRBJ1-4, with D perhaps TRBD1 (5 bases). The length of the CDR3 is 16 residues. CDR1 is KGHSH and CDR2 is LQKENI in the germline V gene. With 3 bases removed from V and 4 bases from J, the gap between germline ends came to 15 bases. CDR3: CASSPAGTEHNEKLFF. CDR3 DNA: TGTGCCAGCTCACCGGCCGGGACCGAGCATAATGAAAAACTGTTTTTT.

The chain combines TRBV7-6 with TRBJ2-2; D may be TRBD2 (5 bases). The V gene's germline CDR1 is SGHVS and CDR2 FNYEAQ. The germline V and J ends were trimmed by 6 bases and 2 bases, with 16 bases remaining between them. The CDR3 sequence is 16 residues long. CDR3 nucleotides: TGTGCCAGCAGTTGGACTGGGAGTCCAAACACCGGGGAGCTGTTTTTT. It codes for CASSWTGSPNTGELFF. The full variable domain, its missing parts supplied by reference TRBV7-6 and TRBJ2-2, is GAGVSQSPRYKVTKRGQDVALRCDPISGHVSLYWYRQALGQGPEFLTYFNYEAQQDKSGLPNDRFSAERPEGSISTLTIQRTEQRDSAMYRCASSWTGSPNTGELFFGEGSRLTVL.

V usage is TRBV27 and J usage is TRBJ2-1, with TRBD2 identical over 9 bases. Trimming at V came to 5 bases and at J to 4 bases, leaving 9 bases not matched to a gene. The CDR3 spans 16 residues. The germline CDR1 and CDR2 sequences are MNHEY and SMNVEV (reference sequence). The CDR3 loop reads CASSSLAGQIYNEQFF. The CDR3 DNA reads as TGTGCCAGCAGTAGTCTAGCGGGGCAAATTTACAATGAGCAGTTCTTC.

The chain couples TRBV20-1 to TRBJ2-5; D perhaps matches TRBD1 (6 bases). V was trimmed by 0 bases and J by 5 bases, leaving 13 bases between them. Germline CDR1 DFQATT, CDR2 SNEGSKA (reference sequence). This CDR3 is 14 amino acids long. CDR3 residues: CSARDWTARETQYF. The DNA for the CDR3 is TGCAGTGCTAGAGATTGGACAGCGCGGGAGACCCAGTACTTC.

The V and J genes are TRBV6-5 and TRBJ2-5; TRBD2 matches at 14 bases. The germline gives CDR1 MNHEY, CDR2 SVGAGI. The length of the CDR3 is 16 residues. The ends lost 7 bases at V and 3 bases at J; junction bases unmatched: 7. Here the CDR3 reads CASTKVTSGGEETQYF. The CDR3 nucleotides read TGTGCCAGCACTAAAGTGACTAGCGGGGGGGAAGAGACCCAGTACTTC.

This chain uses TRBV20-1 with TRBJ2-1, with TRBD2 matching 15 bases. After removal of 4 bases from V and 2 bases from J, the junction contained 6 bases not matched to a gene. Germline V gives CDR1 DFQATT, CDR2 SNEGSKA (reference sequence). The CDR3 is made up of 17 amino acids. CDR3 residues: CSANLGLAGGPYNEQFF. DNA of the CDR3: TGCAGTGCTAACCTGGGACTAGCGGGGGGTCCCTACAATGAGCAGTTCTTC.

This clonotype was counted once. A much larger clone lies a single base off, so this may be a read error. This chain uses TRBV27 with TRBJ2-4, with a weak D call TRBD1 (6 bases). Germline CDR1 reads MNHEY; CDR2 reads SMNVEV (reference sequence). V was shortened by 4 bases and J by 11 bases, with 15 bases between the two germline ends. This CDR3 is built from 13 residues. This CDR3 reads CASSSQGEGFQYF. The CDR3 DNA reads as TGTGCCAGCAGTTCACAGGGTGAGGGTTTTCAGTACTTC.

Remarks on this clonotype: This may arise from a read error, as a much more abundant clone is one base away. This sequence joins TRBV7-9 and TRBJ2-3; D is possibly TRBD2 (6 bases). Deletions cut 4 bases from V and 6 bases from J, with 23 bases between. This CDR3 spans 17 amino acids. Germline lookup yields CDR1 SEHNR and CDR2 FQNEAQ (reference sequence). The CDR3 nucleotides read TGTGCCAGCAGCTATCGACCTAGGCCCCCCGCGGGGGATACGCAGTATTTT. It specifies CASSYRPRPPAGDTQYF.

This chain joins TRBV5-1 and TRBJ2-2, with 9 nucleotides matching TRBD1. The CDR3 consists of 17 residues. CDR1 and CDR2 (germline): SGHRS, YFSETQ. V lost 4 bases and J lost 4; bases outside the gene matches: 11. This CDR3 reads CASSPALGQGGTGELFF. In DNA, the CDR3 is TGCGCCAGCAGCCCCGCCCTGGGACAGGGTGGCACCGGGGAGCTGTTTTTT. The variable domain in full, completed from reference TRBV5-1 and TRBJ2-2, reads KAGVTQTPRYLIKTRGQQVTLSCSPISGHRSVSWYQQTPGQGLQFLFEYFSETQRNKGNFPGRFSGRQFSNSRSEMNVSTLELGDSALYLCASSPALGQGGTGELFFGEGSRLTVL.

The chain is built from TRBV27 and TRBJ1-1; D remains ambiguous. V was cut by 2 bases and J by 0 bases, with 13 bases left in between. This CDR3 contains 16 residues. Germline V gives CDR1 MNHEY, CDR2 SMNVEV (reference sequence). The CDR3 DNA sequence: TGTGCCAGCAGTTTAGTCCGTGCCGACATGAACACTGAAGCTTTCTTT. It translates to CASSLVRADMNTEAFF.

This chain uses TRBV19 with TRBJ1-2; D is perhaps TRBD1 (5 bases). V lost 7 bases to trimming and J lost 4 bases, with 19 bases between them. CDR1 and CDR2 from the germline V gene are LNHDA and SQIVND (reference sequence). This CDR3 spans 15 amino acids. CDR3 in amino acids: CASIPNSRGGYGYTF. The CDR3 DNA is TGTGCCAGTATCCCGAACTCCCGTGGGGGCTATGGCTACACCTTC.

This clonotype turned up a few times. This chain uses TRBV11-2 with TRBJ2-1; no definite D call. Trimming left V 6 bases short and J 5 bases short, with 20 bases between. The CDR3 consists of 16 residues. CDR1 is SGHAT, CDR2 FQNNGV, per germline. The CDR3 loop reads CASRKSGPPENNEQFF. The CDR3 DNA is TGTGCCAGCAGAAAATCCGGACCGCCGGAGAACAATGAGCAGTTCTTC.

The gene calls are TRBV2 and TRBJ1-6; weak D call: TRBD1 (6 bases). This CDR3 spans 15 amino acids. Trimming stripped 5 bases from V and 11 bases from J, with 19 bases between. The germline CDR1 and CDR2 sequences are SNHLY and FYNNEI. CDR3 sequence: CASSPGVAGVTPLHF. DNA for the CDR3: TGTGCCAGCAGTCCGGGGGTGGCAGGGGTAACACCCCTCCACTTT.

This clonotype was recorded many times. V usage is TRBV7-8 and J usage is TRBJ2-2; no definite D call. The V end lost 2 bases, the J end lost 7 bases, and 11 bases lay between the germline ends. The CDR3 is 14 amino acids. CDR1 and CDR2 from the germline V gene are SGHVS and FQNEAQ. CDR3 DNA sequence: TGTGCCAGCAGCTTAACTCACTATGGCGGGGAGCTGTTTTTT. Its translation: CASSLTHYGGELFF.

The chain couples TRBV12-3 or TRBV12-4 to TRBJ2-3; D ambiguous. V lost 3 bases and J 6 bases, leaving 10 bases between the germline ends. There are 13 residues in the CDR3. As DNA, the CDR3 is TGTGCCAGCAGTTTGGTGGCAGGTGATACGCAGTATTTT. Protein product: CASSLVAGDTQYF.

This clonotype occurred a few times. The chain is built from TRBV6-2 or TRBV6-3 and TRBJ2-5; 7 bases align to TRBD2. The CDR3 runs to 13 residues. Trimming took 5 bases from V and 5 from J; bases not matched to a gene: 5. CDR1 and CDR2 (germline): MNHEY, SVGEGT. DNA for the CDR3: TGTGCCAGCAGTCGACTAGCTCGGGAGACCCAGTACTTC. Its protein is CASSRLARETQYF.

In its sample, this clonotype was seen many times. The chain has TRBV7-2 and TRBJ1-2; 11 bases fit TRBD1. CDR1 and CDR2 (germline): SGHTA, FQGNSA. V trimming: 1 base; J trimming: 4 bases; junction bases outside the gene matches: 5. The CDR3 is 16 residues long. The chain's CDR3 is CASSLGGQGGAYGYTF. The CDR3 DNA reads as TGTGCCAGCAGCTTAGGGGGACAGGGGGGAGCCTATGGCTACACCTTC.

The chain uses TRBV4-2 and TRBJ2-3; TRBD2 matches at 11 bases. The germline V gene has CDR1 LGHNA and CDR2 YNFKEQ. The CDR3 spans 18 residues. With V trimmed by 0 bases and J by 9 bases, 14 bases remained unmatched. The CDR3 sequence: CASSQDEGSGGVLGTQYF. DNA of the CDR3: TGTGCCAGCAGCCAAGATGAAGGTAGCGGGGGGGTGCTTGGGACGCAGTATTTT.

This clonotype was detected only a few times. This chain uses TRBV6-5 with TRBJ1-6; D is ambiguous. Trimming removed 1 base from V and 7 bases from J, with 20 bases in between. The CDR3 covers 18 residues. Germline CDR1 is MNHEY and CDR2 is SVGAGI. CDR3 sequence: CASSYYPRVGEYNSPLHF. CDR3 DNA sequence: TGTGCCAGCAGTTACTATCCTAGGGTCGGGGAATACAATTCACCCCTCCACTTT.

V usage is TRBV13 and J usage is TRBJ1-2; possible D gene TRBD1, 6 bases. Trimming removed 4 bases at V and 6 bases at J, with 12 bases between. The CDR3 runs 13 residues. Looked up from germline, CDR1 is PRHDT and CDR2 is FYEKMQ (reference sequence). Here the CDR3 DNA reads TGTGCCAGCAGCTATGGACAGATTCATGGCTACACCTTC. This encodes CASSYGQIHGYTF.

In its sample, this clonotype was seen a few times. V is TRBV6-6 and J is TRBJ1-1, with 12 bases identical to TRBD1. The trim removed 6 bases at V and 1 base at J, leaving 9 bases unmatched. The CDR3 is 17 amino acids. The germline V gene has CDR1 MNHNY and CDR2 SVGAGI (reference sequence). The CDR3 nucleotides read TGTGCCAGCAGGACTCCGGGACAGGGGGCGCGGAACACTGAAGCTTTCTTT. Translation: CASRTPGQGARNTEAFF.

V usage is TRBV7-6 and J usage is TRBJ2-7, with a tentative D call TRBD2 (6 bases). Trimming left V 4 bases short and J 0 bases short, with 13 bases between. The CDR3 is 15 residues long. From germline, CDR1 is SGHVS and CDR2 FNYEAQ. The CDR3 here is CASSSSSGDSYEQYF. In DNA, the CDR3 is TGTGCCAGCAGCTCATCCTCGGGAGACTCCTACGAGCAGTACTTC.